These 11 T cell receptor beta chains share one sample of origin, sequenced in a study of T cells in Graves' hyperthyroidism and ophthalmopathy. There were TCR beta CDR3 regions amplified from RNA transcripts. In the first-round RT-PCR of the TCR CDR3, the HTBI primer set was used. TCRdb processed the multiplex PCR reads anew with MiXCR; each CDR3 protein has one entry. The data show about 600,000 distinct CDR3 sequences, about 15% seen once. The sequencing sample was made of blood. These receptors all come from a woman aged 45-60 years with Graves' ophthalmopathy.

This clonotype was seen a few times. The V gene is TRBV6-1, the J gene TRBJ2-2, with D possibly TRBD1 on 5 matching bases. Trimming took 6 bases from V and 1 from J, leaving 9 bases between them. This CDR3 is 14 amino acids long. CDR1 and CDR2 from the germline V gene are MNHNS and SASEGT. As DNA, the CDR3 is TGTGCCAGCAGAGGGGTTCAGAACACCGGGGAGCTGTTTTTT. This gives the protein CASRGVQNTGELFF.

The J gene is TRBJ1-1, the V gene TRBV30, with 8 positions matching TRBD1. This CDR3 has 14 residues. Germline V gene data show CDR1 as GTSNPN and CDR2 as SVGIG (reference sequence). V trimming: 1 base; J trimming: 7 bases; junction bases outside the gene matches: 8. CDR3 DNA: TGTGCCTGGAGTGGGGGGCAGGGGGCGGGTGAAGCTTTCTTT. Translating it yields CAWSGGQGAGEAFF.

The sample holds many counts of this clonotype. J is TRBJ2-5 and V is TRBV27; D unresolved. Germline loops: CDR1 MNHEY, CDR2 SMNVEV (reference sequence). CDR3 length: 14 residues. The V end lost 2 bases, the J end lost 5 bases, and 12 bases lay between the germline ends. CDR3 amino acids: CASSLSLSAETQYF. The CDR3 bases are TGTGCCAGCAGTTTAAGTCTCAGTGCCGAGACCCAGTACTTC.

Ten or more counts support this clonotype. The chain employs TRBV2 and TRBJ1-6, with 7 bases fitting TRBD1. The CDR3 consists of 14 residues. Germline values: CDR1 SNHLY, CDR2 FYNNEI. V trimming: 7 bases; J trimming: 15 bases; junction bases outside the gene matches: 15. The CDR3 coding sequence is TGTGCCAGCACACTACAGGGGATTGAGGAGGACCTCCACTTT. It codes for CASTLQGIEEDLHF. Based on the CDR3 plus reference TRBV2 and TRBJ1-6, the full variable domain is EPEVTQTPSHQVTQMGQEVILRCVPISNHLYFYWYRQILGQKVEFLVSFYNNEISEKSEIFDDQFSVERPDGSNFTLKIRSTKLEDSAMYFCASTLQGIEEDLHFGNGTRLTVT.

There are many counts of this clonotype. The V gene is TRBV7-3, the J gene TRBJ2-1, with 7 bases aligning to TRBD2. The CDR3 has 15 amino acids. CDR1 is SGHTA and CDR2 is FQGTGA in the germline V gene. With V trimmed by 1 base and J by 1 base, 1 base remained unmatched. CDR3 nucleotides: TGTGCCAGCAGCTTAAGGCGGGAGTCCTACAATGAGCAGTTCTTC. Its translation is CASSLRRESYNEQFF.

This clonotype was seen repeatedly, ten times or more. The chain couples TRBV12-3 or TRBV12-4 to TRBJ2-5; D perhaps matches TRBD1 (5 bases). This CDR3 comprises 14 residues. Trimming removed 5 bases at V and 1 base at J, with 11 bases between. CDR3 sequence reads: CASSPTGPQETQYF. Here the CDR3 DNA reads TGTGCCAGCAGTCCCACAGGACCCCAAGAGACCCAGTACTTC.

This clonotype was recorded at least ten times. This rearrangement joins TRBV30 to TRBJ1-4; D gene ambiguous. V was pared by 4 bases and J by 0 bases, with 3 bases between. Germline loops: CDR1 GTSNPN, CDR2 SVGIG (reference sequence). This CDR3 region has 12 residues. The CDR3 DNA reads TGTGCCTGGAAGGCAACTAATGAAAAACTGTTTTTT. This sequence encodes CAWKATNEKLFF.

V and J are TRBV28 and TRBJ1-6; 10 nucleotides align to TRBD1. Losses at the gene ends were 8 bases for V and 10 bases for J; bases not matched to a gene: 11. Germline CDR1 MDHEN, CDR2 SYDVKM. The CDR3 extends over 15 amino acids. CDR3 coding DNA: TGTGCCAGCGGGGAGACAGGGGGCTTGAGATCACCCCTCCACTTT. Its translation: CASGETGGLRSPLHF.

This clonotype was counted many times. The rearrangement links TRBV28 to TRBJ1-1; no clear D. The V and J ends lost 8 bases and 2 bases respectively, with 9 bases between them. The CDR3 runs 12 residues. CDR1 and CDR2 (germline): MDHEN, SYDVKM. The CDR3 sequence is CASGEVNTEAFF. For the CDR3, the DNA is TGTGCCAGCGGGGAAGTCAACACTGAAGCTTTCTTT.

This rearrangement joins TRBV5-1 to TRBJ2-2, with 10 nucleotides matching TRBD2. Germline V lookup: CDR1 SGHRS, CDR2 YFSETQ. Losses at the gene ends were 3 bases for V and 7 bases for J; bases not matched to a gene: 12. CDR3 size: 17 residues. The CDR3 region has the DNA TGCGCCAGCAGCTCACCAACGGGACTAGCGACCATCGGGGAGCTGTTTTTT. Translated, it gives CASSSPTGLATIGELFF.

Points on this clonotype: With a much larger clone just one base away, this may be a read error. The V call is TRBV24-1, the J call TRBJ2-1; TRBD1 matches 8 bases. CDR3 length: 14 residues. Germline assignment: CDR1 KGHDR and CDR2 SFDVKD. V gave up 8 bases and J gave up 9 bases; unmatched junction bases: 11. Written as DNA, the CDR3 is TGTGCCACCAATGAGACAACCAGGGGGCTTGAGCAGTTCTTC. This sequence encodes CATNETTRGLEQFF.